This paragraph covers one TCR beta chain sequence. What antigen it recognizes has not been identified. No clone much larger than this one lies a single base away; base qualities are absent. The library was made by PCR. At the Johns Hopkins FTIC core, DNA from the cultured CD4+ T cells underwent TCR sequencing with the Oncomine TCR Beta short-read assay. The QIAamp micro DNA kit was used to extract genomic DNA from the cultured CD4+ T cells. Oncomine TCR Beta libraries from cultured CD4+ T cells were pooled using unique dual indexes and sequenced on an Illumina iSeq 100. From the authors' description of their analysis: Non-productive sequences were filtered out, and CDR3s that did not start with C, did not end with F or W, or were shorter than 7 amino acids were discarded. Antigen-specific clonotypes were identified using the MANAFEST web application through comparison of peptide-stimulated wells with reference and other culture wells. An FDR below 0.05, an odds ratio above 5, and a productive frequency above 0.1% in at least two of three replicate wells were required for clones to be considered positive. A clonotype counted as cross-reactive if it showed significant expansion both in the SARS-CoV-2 spike wells and in at least one common cold coronavirus spike condition. Levenshtein distances (stringdist) and unrooted phylogenetic trees (ape) in R version 3.6.1 were used to assess CDR3 homology. Using fastp trimming at Q25 and MiXCR clonotype assembly, TCRdb reanalyzed the public sequencing data and kept in-frame beta chains. Entries that share a CDR3 protein sequence are merged under the most common genes and DNA. None of the V and J calls come from the authors' own analysis; TCRdb made them. A total of about 16,000 distinct CDR3 sequences appear in this sample, roughly 50% of them only once. The top ten constitute roughly a fifth of the sample.

This specimen belongs to a study of vaccination and CD4 T cells after COVID-19 (dated by TCRdb to 2021 to 2024). As for the study more broadly: SARS-CoV-2 positivity had been established in the convalescent patients by nasal swab PCR, and mild disease was recorded in eight to ten of these patients and severe disease in one. Six males and four females were included in the convalescent cohort, with two Hispanic individuals, seven Caucasians, two Asians and one multiracial person represented. Participants received two doses of either the Pfizer-BioNTech BNT162b2 vaccine (n=8) or the Moderna mRNA-1273 vaccine (n=2). Post-COVID blood samples from convalescent patients were collected a median of 101 days after diagnosis, with a range of 35 to 161 days. The time from the second vaccine dose to post-vaccine blood sampling had a median of around 72 days and ranged from about 14 to 241 days. Culture stimuli were overlapping spike peptide pools from SARS-CoV-2 and from the common cold coronaviruses HCoV-NL63, HCoV-OC43 and HCoV-229E. As controls, cultures received a CEFX viral epitope pool (the positive control), an HIV-1 Nef peptide pool (the negative control), or no peptide at all. The spike-specific CD4+ TCR repertoire was compared before and after mRNA vaccination in over 9 COVID-19 convalescent patients and a handful of infection-naive healthy vaccine recipients.

The treatment or condition label of this sample denotes: approximately 9-day PBMC culture with coronavirus spike peptide pools or control peptides (ViraFEST assay). The ViraFEST assay, used in the study, expanded antigen-specific T cells with peptide pools and then identified the expanded clonotypes through TCR sequencing. The convalescent patients' positive SARS-CoV-2 PCR tests fell between March and December 2020, which was before the Alpha, Beta and Delta variants emerged in the United States. PBMCs were cultured at 1.5 million to 2.5 million per well in IMDM supplemented with approximately 4.7% human AB serum and 9.5 to 10 IU/ml IL-2, with about 10 ug/ml peptide pools added. On days 3 and 7, half of the culture medium was replaced with fresh IL-2-containing medium. After about 11 days of culture, CD4+ T cells were isolated by negative selection using the EasySep CD4+ T cell isolation kit. PBMCs were separated from whole blood using Ficoll-Paque Plus gradient centrifugation and then either used fresh or cryopreserved at -140C. Culture conditions were generally each tested in triplicate wells.

Relative to germline, V is 5 bases shorter and J is 5 bases shorter, with 16 bases between their ends. CDR1 is given as SGHRS and CDR2 as YFSETQ, both from the germline V gene. The CDR3, cysteine through phenylalanine, is 14 amino acids long. The entry retains the CDR3 DNA only, 42 bases that are in frame from base 1. Here is what the overall study found, with its caveats: In convalescent patients, a median roughly 85% of post-vaccine SARS-CoV-2-reactive clones were detected only after vaccination, and vaccine-specific priming was suggested by this finding. Nearly all vaccine-specific clones in convalescent patients (304 of 307) were mono-reactive for SARS-CoV-2 spike rather than cross-reactive with common cold coronaviruses. Only a relatively small number of convalescent patients were included in the study, and early timepoints following natural infection were not analyzed. The median count of SARS-CoV-2-reactive clonotypes went up from around 23 after infection to a few dozen after vaccination, although the change was not significant.

This material consisted of CD4+ T cells from blood, cultured in vitro, taken before SARS-CoV-2 vaccination. This clonotype was sampled from a human donor who had recovered from COVID-19. Recombination linked TRBV5-1 to TRBJ2-5, with an unclear D gene assignment. This receptor carries the CDR3 CASSSGRHRETQYF. The nucleotide sequence reads TGCGCCAGCAGTTCCGGCCGGCATAGGGAGACCCAGTACTTC.